Presented here are 16 T cell receptor beta chains from one specimen sequenced in a study of T cell repertoires in cytomegalovirus infection. MiXCR, applied by TCRdb to the reads, yields one record per CDR3 protein. The repertoire has hundreds of thousands of distinct CDR3 sequences, more than 20% of them found once; the top ten carry approximately 8%. Sequenced input: CD8+ T cells from PBMCs. Receptor source: a human donor in good health (CMV status not recorded). Some clones in this sample may be carry-over from other donors' samples.

This clonotype was counted only a few times. The genes are TRBV19 and TRBJ1-1, with D possibly TRBD1 on 5 matching bases. The CDR3 contains 15 residues. The V end lost 0 bases, the J end lost 1 base, and 9 bases lay between the germline ends. The germline CDR1 and CDR2 sequences are LNHDA and SQIVND (reference sequence). In DNA form, the CDR3 reads TGTGCCAGTAGTATAGATTACCAGGGGAACACTGAAGCTTTCTTT. Its translation: CASSIDYQGNTEAFF. Full variable domain (missing parts from reference TRBV19 and TRBJ1-1): DGGITQSPKYLFRKEGQNVTLSCEQNLNHDAMYWYRQDPGQGLRLIYYSQIVNDFQKGDIAEGYSVSREKKESFPLTVTSAQKNPTAFYLCASSIDYQGNTEAFFGQGTRLTVV.

This clonotype was picked up a small number of times. V gene TRBV19 combines with J gene TRBJ1-1, with D possibly TRBD1 on 6 matching bases. The germline V and J ends were trimmed by 5 bases and 7 bases, with 17 bases remaining between them. Germline loops: CDR1 LNHDA, CDR2 SQIVND (reference sequence). The length of the CDR3 is 14 residues. The DNA for the CDR3 is TGTGCCAGTAGTGTCGGACAGATCGTTTTTGAAGCTTTCTTT. Protein product: CASSVGQIVFEAFF.

In the case of this clonotype: This CDR3 is missing its conserved last phenylalanine or tryptophan, likely due to a read error. This rearrangement joins TRBV20-1 to TRBJ2-1; D assignment may be TRBD1 or TRBD2 (5 bases each). Germline values: CDR1 DFQATT, CDR2 SNEGSKA (reference sequence). The V gene lost 0 bases and the J gene lost 7 bases, with 19 bases spanning the gap. This CDR3 is 16 amino acids long. CDR3 loop: CSARDPPRGKKNEQFS. The CDR3 region has the DNA TGCAGTGCTAGAGATCCCCCCCGGGGCAAGAAGAATGAGCAGTTCTCC.

This clonotype has more than one count but fewer than ten. The rearrangement links TRBV5-6 to TRBJ2-7; either TRBD1 or TRBD2 may fit D (5 bases each). CDR3 size: 14 residues. The germline V and J ends were trimmed by 3 bases and 5 bases, with 15 bases remaining between them. Germline V lookup: CDR1 SGHDT, CDR2 YYEEEE. In DNA form, the CDR3 reads TGTGCCAGCAGCTGGGGCTACGGGCGGGACGAGCAGTACGTC. Its protein is CASSWGYGRDEQYV.

The J gene is TRBJ1-5, the V gene TRBV20-1, with TRBD1 matching 8 bases. The V gene end was trimmed by 5 bases and the J gene end by 4 bases; junction bases not matched to a gene: 10. The CDR3 runs to 15 residues. Germline V gene data show CDR1 as DFQATT and CDR2 as SNEGSKA (reference sequence). In DNA, the CDR3 is TGCAGTGCTGTTACAGGGGGATCGTGGAATCAGCCCCAGCATTTT. Translating it yields CSAVTGGSWNQPQHF.

Only a few counts were recorded for this clonotype. V gene TRBV5-6 combines with J gene TRBJ1-5; D gene ambiguous. This CDR3 comprises 16 residues. Germline CDR1 is SGHDT and CDR2 is YYEEEE. The ends were cut back, 4 bases at V and 0 bases at J, with 14 bases in the middle. In DNA, the CDR3 is TGTGCCAGCAGCACTGGAGGGTATTATAGCAATCAGCCCCAGCATTTT. This gives the protein CASSTGGYYSNQPQHF.

The V and J genes are TRBV12-3 or TRBV12-4 and TRBJ2-1; D not certain. CDR3 length: 14 residues. The V end lost 5 bases, the J end lost 7 bases, and 15 bases lay between the germline ends. The DNA for the CDR3 is TGTGCCAGCAGTCCTCGTAAAACGAAGAATGAGCAGTTCTTC. Its translation is CASSPRKTKNEQFF.

This clonotype was observed at least ten times. The chain employs TRBV7-9 and TRBJ2-5, with D possibly being TRBD2 (5 bases). Trimming stripped 5 bases from V and 2 bases from J, with 18 bases between. The CDR3 spans 16 residues. Looked up from germline, CDR1 is SEHNR and CDR2 is FQNEAQ (reference sequence). The CDR3 here is CASSPEPFGLQETQYF. CDR3 bases: TGTGCCAGCAGCCCCGAACCCTTCGGACTGCAAGAGACCCAGTACTTC.

This clonotype was seen repeatedly, ten times or more. The rearrangement links TRBV7-9 to TRBJ2-2, with a tentative D call TRBD2 (5 bases). V lost 5 bases and J lost 7, with 11 bases in between. Germline V gene data show CDR1 as SEHNR and CDR2 as FQNEAQ (reference sequence). The CDR3 is 13 residues long. The DNA of the CDR3 is TGTGCCAGCAGCGCCCGGAGCGGCGGGGAGCTGTTTTTT. This encodes CASSARSGGELFF.

For this clonotype: A much larger clone differs by one base, so this may be a read error. The rearrangement uses TRBV7-7 and TRBJ2-1; the D is unclear. The germline V gene encodes CDR1 SSHAT and CDR2 FNYEAQ (reference sequence). The CDR3 extends over 14 amino acids. In nucleotides, the CDR3 is TGTGCTAGCAGCTTAGGCGATGCCTGCAATGAGCAGTTCTTC. The encoded protein is CASSLGDACNEQFF.

This clonotype was found a few times. The chain has TRBV12-3 or TRBV12-4 and TRBJ2-7; 7 bases match TRBD1. This CDR3 region has 12 residues. V shed 5 bases and J 6 bases; nucleotides not matched to a gene: 4. Here the CDR3 DNA reads TGTGCCAGCAGTACAAGGGGGCTCGAGCAGTACTTC. Protein product: CASSTRGLEQYF.

This clonotype was picked up a small number of times. The chain carries TRBV6-4 and TRBJ2-3, with 9 bases that match TRBD1. V shed 2 bases and J 5 bases; nucleotides not matched to a gene: 2. Germline CDR1 is MRHNA and CDR2 is SNTAGT. The CDR3 length is 14 residues. CDR3: CASSDGTGKDTQYF. DNA of the CDR3: TGTGCCAGCAGTGACGGGACAGGGAAAGATACGCAGTATTTT.

This clonotype has ten or more counts. The V and J genes are TRBV7-6 and TRBJ1-6; 8 bases fit TRBD1. The CDR3 runs 16 residues. The V and J ends lost 6 bases and 10 bases, in that order; junction bases with no gene match: 14. In germline, CDR1 is SGHVS, CDR2 FNYEAQ. Here the CDR3 reads CASSSGQGRVRSPLHF. The CDR3 region has the DNA TGTGCCAGCAGTTCCGGACAGGGACGAGTGAGATCACCCCTCCACTTT.

The rearrangement uses TRBV7-9 and TRBJ2-6, with D unresolved. The CDR3 consists of 17 residues. The V gene lost 1 base and the J gene lost 1 base, with 11 bases spanning the gap. Germline-derived CDR1 and CDR2 are SEHNR and FQNEAQ (reference sequence). The CDR3 region is CASSLESGISGANVLTF. The CDR3 DNA is TGTGCCAGCAGCTTAGAGTCTGGAATTTCTGGGGCCAACGTCCTGACTTTC.

A few counts support this clonotype. The chain is built from TRBV10-3 and TRBJ2-7; D might be TRBD1 (5 bases). V was clipped by 6 bases and J by 5 bases, with 8 bases between them. CDR3 length: 11 amino acids. Germline V CDR1 and CDR2: ENHRY, SYGVKD. CDR3 nucleotides: TGTGCCATCAGCCAGGGTAACGAGCAGTACTTC. Its protein is CAISQGNEQYF.

This clonotype turned up a few times. This chain connects TRBV12-3 or TRBV12-4 to TRBJ2-3; D is possibly TRBD2 (5 bases). This CDR3 has 14 residues. With 3 bases removed from V and 3 bases from J, the gap between germline ends came to 10 bases. The CDR3 sequence is CASSLARETDTQYF. Here the CDR3 DNA reads TGTGCCAGCAGTTTGGCGAGGGAGACAGATACGCAGTATTTT.